This T cell receptor beta chain comes out of a study of blood T cells in healthy people across ages. Study context: Through template switching, about one barcoded beta molecule was captured per two T cells, as measured in model experiments.

V shed 7 bases, J shed 0 bases, and the junction held 6 bases outside the gene matches. Per the germline V gene, CDR1 is SQVTM and CDR2 is ANQGSEA. This CDR3 has 13 amino acids. The use of a sample-barcoded 5' primer and a J-beta primer mix characterized a second PCR of roughly 6 to 11 cycles. Every cDNA was tagged by a template-switch adaptor with 12 random nucleotides. TCRdb recomputed calls from the 5' RACE reads with MiXCR, one row per CDR3 protein. The sample carries roughly 800,000 distinct CDR3 sequences, about 62% recorded once. This clonotype was obtained from a man aged 30 to 45 in good health. Sequenced: blood. The rearrangement joins TRBV29-1 to TRBJ2-7; 7 nucleotides line up with TRBD1. CDR3 sequence: CSAGTVNSYEQYF. CDR3 sequence (DNA): TGCAGCGCAGGGACAGTTAACTCCTACGAGCAGTACTTC.